This T cell receptor beta chain was recorded in a study of identical twins. Looked up from germline, CDR1 is SQVTM and CDR2 is ANQGSEA. V gave up 2 bases and J gave up 0 bases, with 9 bases separating them. The length of the CDR3 is 14 residues. Unique molecular identifiers were present on the cDNA, which also gained a universal primer site by template switching. MiXCR, applied by TCRdb to the 5' RACE reads, yields one record per CDR3 protein. Of about 720,000 distinct CDR3 sequences listed, 15% to 20% are singletons. This sample was shared with a second study, whose subject was T cells expressing NK-cell markers. From that study: Sorted CD3+CD56-NKG2C+, CD3+CD56+NKG2C+ and CD3+CD56+NKG2C- T cells supplied the TCR beta repertoires.

The sequencing sample was made of PBMCs. The rearrangement joins TRBV29-1 to TRBJ2-3; D remains ambiguous. This clonotype was obtained from a young woman in good health. The CDR3 DNA reads as TGCAGCGTTGAAATGCCCCCCAGCACAGATACGCAGTATTTT. It translates to CSVEMPPSTDTQYF.